This T cell receptor beta chain was recorded in a study of blood T cell repertoires in COVID-19. In the study overall: Whether acute or convalescent, the COVID-19 samples came from the United States, Italy and Spain. The analysed material was cDNA or gDNA that came from T cells, B-cell-depleted T cells, or PBMCs.

This clone was counted a few times. The CDR3 consists of 14 residues. CDR1 is MDHEN and CDR2 is SYDVKM in the germline V gene. The V end lost 2 bases, the J end lost 0 bases, and 8 bases lay between the germline ends. The cohort comprised adults aged about 18 to 100 years residing in approximately 22 US areas. Which cohort a participant joined came from the clinical history participants gave. TCRdb's table, derived via immunoSEQ multiplex PCR, lists solely in-frame clones and lacks some. The table includes under 400,000 clones, 65% to 90% detected once. The sequenced sample consisted of PBMCs or T cells enriched from blood (not recorded which). This sequence originates from a woman aged 35 to 49 with acute COVID-19. V gene TRBV28 combines with J gene TRBJ2-7, with D possibly matching TRBD1 (5 bases). The chain's CDR3 is CASSLDSSSYEQYF. The CDR3 region has the DNA TGTGCCAGCAGTTTAGACAGTAGCTCCTACGAGCAGTACTTC.